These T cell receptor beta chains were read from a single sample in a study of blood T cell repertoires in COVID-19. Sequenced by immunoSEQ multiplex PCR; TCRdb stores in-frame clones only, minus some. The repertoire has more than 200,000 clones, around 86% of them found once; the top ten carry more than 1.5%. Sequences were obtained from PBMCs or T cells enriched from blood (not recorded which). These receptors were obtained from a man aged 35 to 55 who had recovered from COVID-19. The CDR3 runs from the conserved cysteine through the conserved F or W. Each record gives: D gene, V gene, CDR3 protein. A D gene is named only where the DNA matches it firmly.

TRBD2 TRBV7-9 CASSNEPTGGADTQYF
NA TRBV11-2 CASSLERETQYF
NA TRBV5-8 CASSPGEGAYGYTF
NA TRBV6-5 CASSYGQAHEQFF
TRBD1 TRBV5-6 CASSLTGGSSYEQYF
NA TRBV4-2 CASSQGSRLFGQYF
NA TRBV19 CASSSRRDTRTDTQYF
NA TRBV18 CASSPRQGLQETQYF
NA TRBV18 CASSPPAGNTEAFF
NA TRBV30 CAGQWNYGYTF
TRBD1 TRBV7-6 CASSSGQGSTGELFF
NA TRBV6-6 CASSHSTDSPLHF
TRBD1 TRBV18 CASSPNGQGRNEQFF
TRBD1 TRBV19 CASSISGGEQPQHF
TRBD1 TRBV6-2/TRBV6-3 CASSGQGQGEQYF
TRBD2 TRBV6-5 CASRGAGAGKETQYF
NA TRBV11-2 CASSVGAGIQETQYF
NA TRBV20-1 CSASTDSACHF
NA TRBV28 CASSLFGQYNSPLHF
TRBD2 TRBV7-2 CASSLNSGTTDTQYF
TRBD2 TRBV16 CASSQSEGGGIFYEQYF
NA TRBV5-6 CASSFDPAETQYF
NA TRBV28 CASSRQSTYGYTF
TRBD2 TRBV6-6 CASRRTSGRLTGELFF
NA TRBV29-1 CAVGEDYGYTF
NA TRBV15 CATSRGIRGLNTEAFF
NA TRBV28 CASSLAGIVNEQFF
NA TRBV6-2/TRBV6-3 CASSDQGLNAYEQYF
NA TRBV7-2 CASSSGGFSYGYTF
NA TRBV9 CASSKTGSNTGELFF
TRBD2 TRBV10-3 CAMGPSGLTYEQYF
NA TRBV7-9 CASSRGEGEGNQPQHF
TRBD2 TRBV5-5 CASSLAGTSGYYNEQFF
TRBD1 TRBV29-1 CSVEMGQTLYSTDTQYF
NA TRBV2 CASLLTATNEKLFF
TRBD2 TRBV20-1 CSGTSGYEQYF
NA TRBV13 CASSPSVPSVTDTQYF
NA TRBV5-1 CASSFQPDSLFETQYF
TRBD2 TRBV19 CASSIGDSGSTDTQYF
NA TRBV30 CAWTRKGVLGEKLFF
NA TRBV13 CASSLLTSTDTQYF
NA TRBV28 CASSQLGISSYNEQFF
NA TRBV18 CASSPVMPSGLSNQPQHF
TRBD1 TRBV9 CASSVGTGGFGYTF
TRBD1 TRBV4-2 CASSQDVGRGRVNYGYTF
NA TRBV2 CAIILVFQETQYF
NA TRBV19 CASNAGASYNEQFF
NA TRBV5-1 CASSLVVEGETQYF
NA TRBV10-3 CAISARAAGPGELFF
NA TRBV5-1 CASSLSRDHEQYF
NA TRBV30 CAWNKGDPLVF
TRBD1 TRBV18 CASSPRGQLETQYF
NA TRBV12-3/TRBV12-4 CASSLRGNTEAFF
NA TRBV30 CAWQRGKRETQYF
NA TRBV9 CASSEGGAEAFF
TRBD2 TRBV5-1 CASSITSGSAYEQYF
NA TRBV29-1 CSVGDESNYGYTF